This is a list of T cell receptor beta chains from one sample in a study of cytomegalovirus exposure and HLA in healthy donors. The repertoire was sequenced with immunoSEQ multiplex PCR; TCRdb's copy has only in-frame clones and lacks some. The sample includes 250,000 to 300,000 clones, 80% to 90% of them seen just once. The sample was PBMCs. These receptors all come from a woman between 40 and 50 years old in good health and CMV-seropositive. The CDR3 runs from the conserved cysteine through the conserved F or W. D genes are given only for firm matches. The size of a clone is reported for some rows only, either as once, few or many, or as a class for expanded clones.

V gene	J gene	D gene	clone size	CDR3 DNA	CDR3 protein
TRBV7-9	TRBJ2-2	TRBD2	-	TGTGCCAGCAGCTTAAGTGAGAAGCGGGGAGGCGGGGAGCTGTTTTTT	CASSLSEKRGGGELFF
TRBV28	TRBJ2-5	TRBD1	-	TGTGCCAGCAGTTTCCCTCAACAGACAGGGGAAGAGACCCAGTACTTC	CASSFPQQTGEETQYF
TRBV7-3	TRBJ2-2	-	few	TGTGCCAGCAGCTCGCCGACAGGATTGAACACCGGGGAGCTGTTTTTT	CASSSPTGLNTGELFF
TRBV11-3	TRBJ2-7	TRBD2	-	TGTGCCAGCAGCGATTGGACTAGCGGGAAGCACGAGCAGTACTTC	CASSDWTSGKHEQYF
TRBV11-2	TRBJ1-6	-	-	TGTGCCAGCAGCTTTGACAGAGCACGTCCCAATTCACCCCTCCACTTT	CASSFDRARPNSPLHF
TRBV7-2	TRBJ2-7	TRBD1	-	TGTGCCAGCAGCGGGACAGGGAACGAGCAGTACTTC	CASSGTGNEQYF
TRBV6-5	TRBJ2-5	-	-	TGTGCCAGCAGTTACTCAGCTTTAGGGGTAGCAGAGACCCAGTACTTC	CASSYSALGVAETQYF
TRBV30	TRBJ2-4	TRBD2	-	TGTGCCTGGAGTGGGGAGGGTTCGATTCAGTACTTC	CAWSGEGSIQYF
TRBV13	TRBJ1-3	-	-	TGTGCCAGCAGCTTAGCGGGTATTGGAAACACCATATATTTT	CASSLAGIGNTIYF
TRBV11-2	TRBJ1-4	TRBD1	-	TGTGCCAGCAGCTTACAGGGGGCGTTTGGGGAAAAACTGTTTTTT	CASSLQGAFGEKLFF
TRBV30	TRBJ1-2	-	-	TGTGCCTGGAGTGTAACCTCAGGGTCTGGCTACACCTTC	CAWSVTSGSGYTF
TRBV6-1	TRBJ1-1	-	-	TGTGCCAGCAGTGTCGGACAGAGGAACACTGAAGCTTTCTTT	CASSVGQRNTEAFF
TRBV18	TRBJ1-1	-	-	TGTGCCAGCTCACAGGAGATGAACACTGAAGCTTTCTTT	CASSQEMNTEAFF
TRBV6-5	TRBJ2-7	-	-	TGTGCCAGCAGCCAACAACCGCGAGACAGTCTAAGCTTC	CASSQQPRDSLSF
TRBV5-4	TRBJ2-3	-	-	TGTGCCAGCAGCTTGGAGGGGGTAACAGATACGCAGTATTTT	CASSLEGVTDTQYF
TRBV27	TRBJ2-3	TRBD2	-	TGTGCCAGCAGTTTTTTGGGTAGCGGGTACCTCACAGATACGCAGTATTTT	CASSFLGSGYLTDTQYF
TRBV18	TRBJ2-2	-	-	TGTGCCAGCTCACCAGTAAACACCGGGGAGCTGTTTTTT	CASSPVNTGELFF
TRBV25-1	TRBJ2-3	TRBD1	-	TGTGCCAGCAGTGAATGGACAGGGAGGGATACGCAGTATTTT	CASSEWTGRDTQYF
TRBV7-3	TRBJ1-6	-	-	TGTGCCAGCAGCTTAACGGGGGGGATGGGAGGTGAAAATTCACCCCTCCACTTT	CASSLTGGMGGENSPLHF
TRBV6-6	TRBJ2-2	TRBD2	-	TGTGCCAGCAGTAAAACTAGCGGGTTGACCGGGGAGCTGTTTTTT	CASSKTSGLTGELFF
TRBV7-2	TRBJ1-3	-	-	TGTGCCAGCAGCCACCGGACAGCAGGAAACACCATATATTTT	CASSHRTAGNTIYF
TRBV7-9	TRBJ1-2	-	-	TGTGCCAGCAGGCCCCCTGGGATCGGGGGGTCTATGGGCTACACCTTC	CASRPPGIGGSMGYTF
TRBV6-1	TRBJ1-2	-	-	-	CASAPAVVKGYTF
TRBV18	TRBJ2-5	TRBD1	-	TGTGCCAGCTCCCAAGGGACAGGGGGCTCGTACCAAGAGACCCAGTACTTC	CASSQGTGGSYQETQYF
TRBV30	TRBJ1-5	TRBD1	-	TGTGCCTGGAGTGGACAGGGGCATCAGCCCCAGCATTTT	CAWSGQGHQPQHF
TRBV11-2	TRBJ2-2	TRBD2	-	TGTGCCAGCAGTTCCAGGACTAGCGGGAAGACGATGCCCGGGGAGCTGTTTTTT	CASSSRTSGKTMPGELFF
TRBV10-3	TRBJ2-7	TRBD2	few	TGTGCCATCAGTGAAGAGCGGGACGTCTCCTACGAGCAGTACTTC	CAISEERDVSYEQYF
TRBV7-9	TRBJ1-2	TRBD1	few	TGTTCCAGCAGCTTAGGGACAGATTTCAACTATGGCTACACCTTC	CSSSLGTDFNYGYTF
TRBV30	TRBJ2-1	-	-	TGTGCCTGGAGTGTTGCAGGAGGGGCCCTCGATGAGCAGTTCTTC	CAWSVAGGALDEQFF
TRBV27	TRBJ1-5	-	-	TGTGCCAGCAGTTTTGTAACAGATAGCAATCAGCCCCAGCATTTT	CASSFVTDSNQPQHF
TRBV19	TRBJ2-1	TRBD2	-	TGTGCCAGTAGTGGACTAGAACCCTACAATGAGCAGTTCTTC	CASSGLEPYNEQFF
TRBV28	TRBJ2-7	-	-	TGTGCCAGCAGTTTTAGCCATTCCGGAGGTTACGAGCAGTACTTC	CASSFSHSGGYEQYF
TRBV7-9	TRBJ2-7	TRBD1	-	TGTGCCAGCAGCTTCGGACAGGGGGCGGGGTACGAGCAGTACTTC	CASSFGQGAGYEQYF
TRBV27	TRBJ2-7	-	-	TGTGCCAGCGGGAGCCCCTTTTGGGAACAGTACTTC	CASGSPFWEQYF
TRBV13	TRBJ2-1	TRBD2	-	TGTGCCAGCAGCTTACTGGGACTAGCGGGAGTAGTTGGGAATGAGCAGTTCTTC	CASSLLGLAGVVGNEQFF
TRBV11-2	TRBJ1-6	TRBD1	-	TGTGCCAGCAGCCCAACAGGGACAGCCTATAATTCACCCCTCCACTTT	CASSPTGTAYNSPLHF
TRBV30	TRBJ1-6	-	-	TGTGCCTGGAGGTCACAGGAGTCCTCACCCCTCCACTTT	CAWRSQESSPLHF
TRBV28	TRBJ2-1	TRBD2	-	TGTGCCAGCAGTTCGGGCGGACTAGCGGGCCCGAATGAGCAGTTCTTC	CASSSGGLAGPNEQFF
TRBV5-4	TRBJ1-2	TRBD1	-	TGTGCCAGCAGCCTAAGGGGGCAAAAATGGTATGGCTACACCTTC	CASSLRGQKWYGYTF
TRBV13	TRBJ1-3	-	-	TGTGCCAGCAGCCTAATGGGGCAGGACTCTGGAAACACCATATATTTT	CASSLMGQDSGNTIYF
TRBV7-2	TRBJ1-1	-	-	TGTGCCAGCAGCCGCCGGGTTGGGAACACTGAAGCTTTCTTT	CASSRRVGNTEAFF
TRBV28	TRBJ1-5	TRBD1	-	TGTGCCAGCACCCCCGAGACAGGGAATTTGCAGCCCCAGCATTTT	CASTPETGNLQPQHF
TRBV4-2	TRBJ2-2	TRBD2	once	TGTGCCAGCAGCCAAGATCTGGGGGGGGCCGGGGAGCTGTTTTTT	CASSQDLGGAGELFF
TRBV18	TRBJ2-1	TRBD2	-	TGTGCCAGCTCAGGGTCGGCGGGAGATGAGCAGTTCTTC	CASSGSAGDEQFF
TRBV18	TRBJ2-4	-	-	TGTGCCAGCTCACCGTGCGGGGGCCCACGAGACATTCAGTACTTC	CASSPCGGPRDIQYF
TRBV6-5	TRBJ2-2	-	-	TGTGCCAGCAGTTACTCGCCGGCCGAGGGCGGCGGGGAGCTGTTTTTT	CASSYSPAEGGGELFF
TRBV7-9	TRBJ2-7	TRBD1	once	TGTGCCAGCAGCGTGGGACAGGGCTACGAGCAGTACTTC	CASSVGQGYEQYF